The rows below give T cell receptor beta chains drawn from one sample of a study of regulatory T cells in long-lasting Graves disease. TCRdb re-derived calls from the multiplex PCR reads in MiXCR, one entry per CDR3 protein. Among 400,000 to 500,000 distinct CDR3 sequences listed, roughly 15% were seen once. The same specimen was also included in a second study, on T cells in Graves' hyperthyroidism and ophthalmopathy.

Sequencing used peripheral blood mononuclear cells (PBMCs), obtained at new diagnosis, from a patient treated with antithyroid drugs. These receptors came from a woman in her thirties with Graves disease. CDR3s include the opening cysteine and the closing phenylalanine or tryptophan. The D gene is left open where the match is weak. Not every row has a clone size; where given, it reads once, few, many or a size class.

clone_size j_call v_call d_call cdr3_aa cdr3_nt
many TRBJ1-2 TRBV6-1 NA CASSEGPYGYTF TGTGCCAGCAGTGAAGGACCCTATGGCTACACCTTC
many TRBJ2-7 TRBV11-2 NA CASASEWGYEQYF TGTGCCAGCGCGTCTGAGTGGGGCTACGAGCAGTACTTC
few TRBJ2-5 TRBV27 TRBD1 CASSPHLTGGEETQYF TGTGCCAGCAGTCCACACCTGACAGGGGGGGAGGAGACCCAGTACTTC
NA TRBJ2-5 TRBV25-1 TRBD2 CASSEYQTSGRAGETQYF TGTGCCAGCAGTGAATATCAGACTAGCGGGAGGGCCGGGGAGACCCAGTACTTC
many TRBJ2-2 TRBV12-3/TRBV12-4 NA CASRRTGVAVSGGELFF TGTGCCAGCAGACGCACAGGGGTAGCGGTTTCAGGCGGGGAGCTGTTTTTT
many TRBJ2-1 TRBV3-1 TRBD1 CASSPGGLPYNEQFF TGTGCCAGCAGCCCAGGGGGCCTACCATACAATGAGCAGTTCTTC
few TRBJ2-3 TRBV6-5 TRBD2 CASSYSGGRPDTQYF TGTGCCAGCAGTTACTCGGGCGGGAGGCCAGATACGCAGTATTTT
many TRBJ1-2 TRBV7-8 TRBD1 CASSSTGGYYGYTF TGTGCCAGCAGCTCCACAGGGGGGTACTATGGCTACACCTTC
many TRBJ2-1 TRBV2 TRBD2 CASSRSLAGGVNEQFF TGTGCCAGCAGCCGATCACTAGCGGGAGGGGTAAATGAGCAGTTCTTC
few TRBJ1-4 TRBV10-1 NA CASSESLAKSKATNEKLFF TGCGCCAGCAGTGAGTCTTTGGCAAAATCTAAGGCAACTAATGAAAAACTGTTTTTT
NA TRBJ2-3 TRBV7-2 NA CASTQKEEPDTQYF TGTGCCAGCACCCAGAAGGAGGAGCCAGATACGCAGTATTTT
many TRBJ2-2 TRBV28 TRBD1 CASSFGVGDRGRWTGELFF TGTGCCAGCAGTTTTGGTGTCGGAGACAGGGGGCGCTGGACCGGGGAGCTGTTTTTT
many TRBJ2-1 TRBV5-1 NA CASIDSGNEQFF TGCGCCAGCATCGACAGTGGGAATGAGCAGTTCTTC
NA TRBJ2-7 TRBV13 NA CASSLAQGYEQYF TGTGCCAGCAGCTTAGCGCAGGGCTACGAGCAGTACTTC
few TRBJ2-1 TRBV7-9 NA CVSTTGSGKYSYNEQFF TGTGTCAGCACCACGGGGTCAGGGAAATATTCCTACAATGAGCAGTTCTTC
many TRBJ2-2 TRBV6-5 TRBD2 CASSYLAANTGELFF TGTGCCAGCAGTTACCTAGCGGCGAACACCGGGGAGCTGTTTTTT
NA TRBJ2-5 TRBV5-5 NA CASSLGGHSRETQYF TGTGCCAGCAGCTTAGGGGGACATTCTCGAGAGACCCAGTACTTC
many TRBJ1-4 TRBV3-1 NA CASSRREGNEKLFF TGTGCCAGCAGCCGTAGAGAAGGGAATGAAAAACTGTTTTTT
many TRBJ1-1 TRBV7-8 NA CASSLARRRQVNTEAFF TGTGCCAGCAGCTTAGCTCGCCGTCGACAGGTGAACACTGAAGCTTTCTTT
NA TRBJ1-3 TRBV28 NA CASSLWTGGWNTIYF TGTGCCAGCAGTTTATGGACCGGGGGGTGGAACACCATATATTTT
once TRBJ2-7 TRBV11-2 TRBD1 CASRSAGQGARERYF TGTGCCAGCAGATCAGCCGGACAGGGGGCCCGCGAGCGGTACTTC
few TRBJ2-3 TRBV3-1 NA CASSGLGETDTQYF TGTGCCAGCAGCGGGCTAGGGGAGACAGATACGCAGTATTTT
NA TRBJ2-1 TRBV6-2/TRBV6-3 TRBD2 CASSYFAGGSGEQFF TGTGCCAGCAGTTACTTCGCGGGAGGGTCGGGTGAGCAGTTCTTC
many TRBJ2-7 TRBV28 NA CASSPHYEQYF TGTGCCAGCAGTCCTCACTACGAGCAGTACTTC
many TRBJ2-7 TRBV7-9 NA CASSIADSNYEQYF TGTGCCAGCAGCATAGCAGACAGCAACTACGAGCAGTACTTC
NA TRBJ1-2 TRBV12-3/TRBV12-4 TRBD1 CASSFDQGDYGYTF TGTGCCAGCAGTTTCGATCAGGGGGACTATGGCTACACCTTC
many TRBJ2-5 TRBV19 NA CASSISQTQETQYF TGTGCCAGTAGTATCTCGCAGACTCAAGAGACCCAGTACTTC
many TRBJ1-2 TRBV12-3/TRBV12-4 NA CASSHARPYGYTF TGTGCCAGCAGCCACGCCAGGCCCTATGGCTACACCTTC
NA TRBJ2-2 TRBV7-3 NA CASSSRPINKTGELFF TGTGCCAGCAGCTCCCGCCCGATAAATAAAACCGGGGAGCTGTTTTTT
NA TRBJ2-1 TRBV6-1 NA CASSQRAHEQFF TGTGCCAGCAGCCAGAGGGCACATGAGCAGTTCTTC
NA TRBJ2-7 TRBV7-2 NA CASSYWDQGNEQYF TGTGCCAGCAGCTACTGGGACCAGGGAAACGAGCAGTACTTC
many TRBJ2-5 TRBV18 NA CASSPPRTTFRETQYF TGTGCCAGCTCACCACCACGGACAACTTTCCGGGAGACCCAGTACTTC
NA TRBJ2-7 TRBV19 NA CASSPRDARSVKQYF TGTGCCAGTAGTCCGCGGGACGCCCGATCAGTCAAGCAGTACTTC
many TRBJ2-4 TRBV2 TRBD2 CASSDVGLAGEIGNIQYF TGTGCCAGCAGTGACGTGGGACTAGCGGGAGAAATTGGAAACATTCAGTACTTC
many TRBJ2-7 TRBV7-2 NA CASSLASKSYEQYF TGTGCCAGCAGCTTAGCCTCAAAATCCTACGAGCAGTACTTC
many TRBJ1-4 TRBV30 NA CACIPGSGAGEKLFF TGTGCCTGCATCCCGGGATCAGGGGCAGGTGAAAAACTGTTTTTT